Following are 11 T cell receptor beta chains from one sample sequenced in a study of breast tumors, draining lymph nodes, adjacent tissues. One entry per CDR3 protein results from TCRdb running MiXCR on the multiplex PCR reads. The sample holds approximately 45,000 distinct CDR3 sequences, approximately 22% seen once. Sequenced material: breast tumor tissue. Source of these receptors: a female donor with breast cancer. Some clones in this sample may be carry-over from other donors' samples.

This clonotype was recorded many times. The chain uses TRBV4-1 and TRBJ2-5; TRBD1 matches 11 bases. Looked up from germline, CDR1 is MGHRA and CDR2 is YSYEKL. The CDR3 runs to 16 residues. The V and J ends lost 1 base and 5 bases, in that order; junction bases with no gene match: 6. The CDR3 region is CASSQAGQGAWETQYF. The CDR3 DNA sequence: TGCGCCAGCAGCCAAGCAGGACAGGGGGCGTGGGAGACCCAGTACTTC.

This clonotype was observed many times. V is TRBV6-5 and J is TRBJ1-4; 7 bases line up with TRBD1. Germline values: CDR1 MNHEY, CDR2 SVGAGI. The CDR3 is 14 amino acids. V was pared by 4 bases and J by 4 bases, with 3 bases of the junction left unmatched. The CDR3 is CASSWGQRNEKLFF. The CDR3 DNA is TGTGCCAGCAGTTGGGGACAGCGTAATGAAAAACTGTTTTTT.

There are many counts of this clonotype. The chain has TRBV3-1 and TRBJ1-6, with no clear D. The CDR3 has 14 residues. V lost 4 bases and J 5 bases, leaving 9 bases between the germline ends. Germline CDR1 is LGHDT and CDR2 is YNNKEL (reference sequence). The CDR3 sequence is CASSPGVDNSPLHF. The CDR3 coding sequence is TGTGCCAGCAGCCCCGGGGTGGATAATTCACCCCTCCACTTT.

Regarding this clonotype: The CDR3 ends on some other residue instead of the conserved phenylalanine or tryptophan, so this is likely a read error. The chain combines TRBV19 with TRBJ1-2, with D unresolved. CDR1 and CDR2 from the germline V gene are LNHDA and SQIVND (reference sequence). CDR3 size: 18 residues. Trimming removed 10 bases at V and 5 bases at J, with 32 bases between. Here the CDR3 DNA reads TGTGCCACTAAATCCCCACCCGTCCAAGGTCGTTTCGGGTATGGCTACACCCTC. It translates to CATKSPPVQGRFGYGYTL.

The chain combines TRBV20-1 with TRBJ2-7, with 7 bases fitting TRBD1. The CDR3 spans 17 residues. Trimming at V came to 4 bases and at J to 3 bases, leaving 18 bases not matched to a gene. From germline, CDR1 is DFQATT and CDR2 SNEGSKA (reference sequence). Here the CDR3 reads CSAKAPRQGLGLYEQYF. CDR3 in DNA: TGCAGTGCTAAAGCTCCCCGACAGGGTTTGGGCCTCTACGAGCAGTACTTC.

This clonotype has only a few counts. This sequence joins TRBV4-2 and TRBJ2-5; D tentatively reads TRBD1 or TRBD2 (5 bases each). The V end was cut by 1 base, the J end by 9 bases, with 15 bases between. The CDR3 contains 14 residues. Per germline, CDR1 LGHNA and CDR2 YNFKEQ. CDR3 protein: CASSQGLEGRAQYF. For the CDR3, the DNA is TGTGCCAGCAGCCAAGGACTTGAGGGGAGAGCCCAGTACTTC.

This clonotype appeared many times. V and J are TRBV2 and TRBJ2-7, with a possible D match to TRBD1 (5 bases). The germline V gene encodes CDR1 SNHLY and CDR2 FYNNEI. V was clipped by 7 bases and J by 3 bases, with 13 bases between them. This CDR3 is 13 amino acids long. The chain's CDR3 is CASTWTNDYEQYF. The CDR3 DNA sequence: TGTGCCAGCACTTGGACAAATGACTACGAGCAGTACTTC.

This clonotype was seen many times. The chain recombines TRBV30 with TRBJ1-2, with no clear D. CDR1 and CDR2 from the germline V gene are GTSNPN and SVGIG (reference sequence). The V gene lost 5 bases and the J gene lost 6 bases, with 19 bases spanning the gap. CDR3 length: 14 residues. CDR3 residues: CAWGLDSFSDGYTF. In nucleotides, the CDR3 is TGTGCCTGGGGGCTCGATTCCTTCTCAGATGGCTACACCTTC.

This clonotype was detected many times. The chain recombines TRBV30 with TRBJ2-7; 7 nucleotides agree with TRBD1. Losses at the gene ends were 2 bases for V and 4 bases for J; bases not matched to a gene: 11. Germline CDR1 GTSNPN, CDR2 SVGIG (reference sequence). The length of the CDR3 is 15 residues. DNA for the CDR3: TGTGCCTGGAGTCCAAACAGGGGTTTCAGGTACGAGCAGTACTTC. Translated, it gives CAWSPNRGFRYEQYF. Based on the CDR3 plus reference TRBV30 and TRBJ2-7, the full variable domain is SQTIHQWPATLVQPVGSPLSLECTVEGTSNPNLYWYRQAAGRGLQLLFYSVGIGQISSEVPQNLSASRPQDRQFILSSKKLLLSDSGFYLCAWSPNRGFRYEQYFGPGTRLTVT.

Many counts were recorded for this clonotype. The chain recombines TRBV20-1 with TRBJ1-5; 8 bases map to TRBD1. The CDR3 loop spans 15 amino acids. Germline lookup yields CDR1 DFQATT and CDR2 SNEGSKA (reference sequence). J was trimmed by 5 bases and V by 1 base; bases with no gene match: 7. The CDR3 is CSARVFGQGDQPQHF. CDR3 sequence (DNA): TGCAGTGCTAGAGTATTTGGACAGGGAGATCAGCCCCAGCATTTT.

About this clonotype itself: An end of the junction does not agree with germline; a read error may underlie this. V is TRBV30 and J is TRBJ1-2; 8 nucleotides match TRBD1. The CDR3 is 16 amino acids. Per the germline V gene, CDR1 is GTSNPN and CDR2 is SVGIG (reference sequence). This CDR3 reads CAWSLTLTGTGYGYPF. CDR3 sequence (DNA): TGTGCCTGGAGTCTCACCTTAACGGGGACAGGCTATGGCTACCCCTTC.